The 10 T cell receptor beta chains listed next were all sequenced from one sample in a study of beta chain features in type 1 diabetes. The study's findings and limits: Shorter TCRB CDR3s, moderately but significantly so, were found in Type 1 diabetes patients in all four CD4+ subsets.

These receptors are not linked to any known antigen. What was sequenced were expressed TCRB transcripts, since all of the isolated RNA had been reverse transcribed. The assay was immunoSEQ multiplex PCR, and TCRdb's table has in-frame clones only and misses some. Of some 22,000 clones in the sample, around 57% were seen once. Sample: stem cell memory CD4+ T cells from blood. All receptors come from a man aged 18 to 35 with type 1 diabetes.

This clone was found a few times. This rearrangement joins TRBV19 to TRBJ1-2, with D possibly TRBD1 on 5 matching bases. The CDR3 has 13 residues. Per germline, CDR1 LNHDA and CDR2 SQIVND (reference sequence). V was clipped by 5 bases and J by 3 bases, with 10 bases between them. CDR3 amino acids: CASSSQDYYGYTF. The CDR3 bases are TGTGCCAGTAGTTCACAGGATTACTATGGCTACACCTTC.

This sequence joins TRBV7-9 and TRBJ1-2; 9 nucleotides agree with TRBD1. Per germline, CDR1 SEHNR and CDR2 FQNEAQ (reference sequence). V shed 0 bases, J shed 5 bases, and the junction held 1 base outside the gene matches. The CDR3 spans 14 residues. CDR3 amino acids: CASSLAGTGYGYTF. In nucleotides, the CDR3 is TGTGCCAGCAGCTTAGCTGGGACAGGGTATGGCTACACCTTC.

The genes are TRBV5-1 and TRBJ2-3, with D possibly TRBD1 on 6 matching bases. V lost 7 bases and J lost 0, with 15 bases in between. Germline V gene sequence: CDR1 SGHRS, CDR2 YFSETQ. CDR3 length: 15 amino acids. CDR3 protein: CASLKDSTSTDTQYF. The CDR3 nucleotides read TGCGCCAGCCTTAAGGACAGCACTAGCACAGATACGCAGTATTTT.

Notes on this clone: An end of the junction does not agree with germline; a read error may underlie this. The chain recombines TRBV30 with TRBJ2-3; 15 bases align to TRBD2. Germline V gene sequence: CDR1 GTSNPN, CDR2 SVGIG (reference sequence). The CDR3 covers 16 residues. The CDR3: CAWSPGLAGGTNTQYF. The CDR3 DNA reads TGTGCCTGGAGTCCGGGACTAGCGGGGGGCACAAATACGCAGTATTTT.

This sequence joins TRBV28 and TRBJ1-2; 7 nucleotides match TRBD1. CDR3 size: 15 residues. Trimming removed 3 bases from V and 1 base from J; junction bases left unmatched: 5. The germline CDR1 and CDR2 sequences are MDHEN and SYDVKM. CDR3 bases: TGTGCCAGCAGTTTGGGGGGACAGATTAACTATGGCTACACCTTC. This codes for CASSLGGQINYGYTF.

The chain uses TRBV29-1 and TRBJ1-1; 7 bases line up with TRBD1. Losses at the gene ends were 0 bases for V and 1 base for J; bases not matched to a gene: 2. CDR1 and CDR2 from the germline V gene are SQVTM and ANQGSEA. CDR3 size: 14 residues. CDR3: CSVEEGQRNTEAFF. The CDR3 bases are TGCAGCGTTGAAGAGGGACAGAGGAACACTGAAGCTTTCTTT.

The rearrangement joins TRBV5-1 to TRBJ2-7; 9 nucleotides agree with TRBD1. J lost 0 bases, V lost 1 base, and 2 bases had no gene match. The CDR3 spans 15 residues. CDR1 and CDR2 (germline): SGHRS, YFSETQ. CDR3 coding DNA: TGCGCCAGCAGCTTGATGACAGGGGGCTCCTACGAGCAGTACTTC. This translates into CASSLMTGGSYEQYF.

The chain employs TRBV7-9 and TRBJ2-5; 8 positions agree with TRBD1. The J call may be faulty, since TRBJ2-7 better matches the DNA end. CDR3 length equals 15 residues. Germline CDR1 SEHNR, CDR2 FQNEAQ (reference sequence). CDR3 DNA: TGTGCCAGCAGCTTAGCAGTAGGACAGGGCTACGAGCAGTACTTC. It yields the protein CASSLAVGQGYEQYF.

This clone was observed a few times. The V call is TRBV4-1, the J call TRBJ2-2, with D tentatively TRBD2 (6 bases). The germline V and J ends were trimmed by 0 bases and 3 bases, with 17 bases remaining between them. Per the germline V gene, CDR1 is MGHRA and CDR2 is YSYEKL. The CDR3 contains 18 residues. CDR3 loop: CASSQEPLPGEYTGELFF. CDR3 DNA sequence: TGCGCCAGCAGCCAAGAACCTCTTCCGGGGGAGTACACCGGGGAGCTGTTTTTT.

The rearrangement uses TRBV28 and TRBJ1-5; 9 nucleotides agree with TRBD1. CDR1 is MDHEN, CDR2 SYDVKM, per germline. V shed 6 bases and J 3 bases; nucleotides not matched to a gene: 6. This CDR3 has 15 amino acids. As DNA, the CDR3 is TGTGCCAGCAGCTCCGGGACAGGGTTCAATCAGCCCCAGCATTTT. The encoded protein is CASSSGTGFNQPQHF.